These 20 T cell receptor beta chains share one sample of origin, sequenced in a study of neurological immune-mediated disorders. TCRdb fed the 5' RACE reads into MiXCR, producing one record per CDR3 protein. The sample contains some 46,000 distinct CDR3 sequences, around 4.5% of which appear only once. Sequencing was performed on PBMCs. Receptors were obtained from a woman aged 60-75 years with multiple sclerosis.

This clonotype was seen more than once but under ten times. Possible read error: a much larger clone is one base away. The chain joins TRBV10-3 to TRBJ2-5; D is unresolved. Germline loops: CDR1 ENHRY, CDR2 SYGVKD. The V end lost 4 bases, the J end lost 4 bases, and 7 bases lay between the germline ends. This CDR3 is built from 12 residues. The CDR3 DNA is TGTGCCATCAGTGGAAAGGGAGAGACCCAGTACTTC. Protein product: CAISGKGETQYF.

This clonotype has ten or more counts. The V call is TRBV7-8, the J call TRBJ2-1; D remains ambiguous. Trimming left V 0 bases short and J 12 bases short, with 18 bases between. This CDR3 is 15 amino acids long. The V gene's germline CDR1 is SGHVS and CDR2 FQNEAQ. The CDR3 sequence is CASSLASSRSVGQFF. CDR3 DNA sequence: TGTGCCAGCAGCTTAGCGTCTTCTCGGAGCGTGGGGCAGTTCTTC.

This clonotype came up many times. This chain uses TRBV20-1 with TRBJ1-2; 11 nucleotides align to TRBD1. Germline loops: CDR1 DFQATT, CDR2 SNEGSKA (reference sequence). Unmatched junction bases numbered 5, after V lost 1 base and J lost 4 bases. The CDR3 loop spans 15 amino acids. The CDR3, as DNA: TGCAGTGCTAGAGCCCGGGACAGGGGGACCTATGGCTACACCTTC. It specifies CSARARDRGTYGYTF.

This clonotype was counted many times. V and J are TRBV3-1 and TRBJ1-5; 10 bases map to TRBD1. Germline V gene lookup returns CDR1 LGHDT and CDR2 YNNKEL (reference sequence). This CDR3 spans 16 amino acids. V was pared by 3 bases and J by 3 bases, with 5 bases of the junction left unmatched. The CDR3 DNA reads TGTGCCAGCAGCCATAGTGGGACAGGGGTCAATCAGCCCCAGCATTTT. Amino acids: CASSHSGTGVNQPQHF. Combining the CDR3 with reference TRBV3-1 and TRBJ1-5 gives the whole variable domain DTAVSQTPKYLVTQMGNDKSIKCEQNLGHDTMYWYKQDSKKFLKIMFSYNNKELIINETVPNRFSPKSPDKAHLNLHINSLELGDSAVYFCASSHSGTGVNQPQHFGDGTRLSIL.

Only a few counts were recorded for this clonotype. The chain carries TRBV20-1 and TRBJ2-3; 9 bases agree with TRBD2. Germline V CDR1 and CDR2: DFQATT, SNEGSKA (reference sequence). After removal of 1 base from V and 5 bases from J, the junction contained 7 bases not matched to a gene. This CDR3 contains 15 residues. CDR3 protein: CSARVPSGTEDTQYF. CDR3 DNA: TGCAGTGCTAGAGTTCCTAGCGGGACCGAAGATACGCAGTATTTT.

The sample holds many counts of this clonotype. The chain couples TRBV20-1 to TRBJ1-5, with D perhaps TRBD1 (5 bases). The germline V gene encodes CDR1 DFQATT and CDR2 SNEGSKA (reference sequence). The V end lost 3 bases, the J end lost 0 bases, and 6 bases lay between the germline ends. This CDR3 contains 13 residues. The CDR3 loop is CSARGDSNQPQHF. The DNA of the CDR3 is TGCAGTGCTAGGGGGGATAGCAATCAGCCCCAGCATTTT.

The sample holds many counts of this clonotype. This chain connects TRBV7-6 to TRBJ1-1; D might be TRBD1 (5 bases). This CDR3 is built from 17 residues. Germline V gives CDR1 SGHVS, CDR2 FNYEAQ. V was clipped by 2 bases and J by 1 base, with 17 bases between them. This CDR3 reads CASSLSQGTIGNTEAFF. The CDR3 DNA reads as TGTGCCAGCAGCTTATCGCAGGGCACAATCGGGAACACTGAAGCTTTCTTT.

The CDR3 spells CSGRTGSSYEQYV. The CDR3 DNA reads TGCAGTGGAAGGACAGGGAGCTCCTACGAGCAGTACGTC. The V call is TRBV20-1, the J call TRBJ2-7; TRBD1 matches at 8 bases. Per germline, CDR1 DFQATT and CDR2 SNEGSKA (reference sequence). Germline trimming cut 7 bases from V and 0 bases from J; bases unmatched to any gene: 5. This CDR3 spans 13 amino acids.

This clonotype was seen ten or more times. CDR3 region: CSARLAGNTGELFF. The CDR3, as DNA: TGCAGTGCTAGATTGGCCGGAAACACCGGGGAGCTGTTTTTT. V usage is TRBV20-1 and J usage is TRBJ2-2; unclear D gene. This CDR3 spans 14 amino acids. Trimming cost V 2 bases and J 2 bases, with 9 bases left between them. Germline lookup yields CDR1 DFQATT and CDR2 SNEGSKA (reference sequence).

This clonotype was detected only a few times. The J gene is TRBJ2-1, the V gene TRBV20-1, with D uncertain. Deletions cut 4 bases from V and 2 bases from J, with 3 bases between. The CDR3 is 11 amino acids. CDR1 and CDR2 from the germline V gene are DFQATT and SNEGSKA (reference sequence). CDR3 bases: TGCAGTGCTACCACCTACAATGAGCAGTTCTTC. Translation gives CSATTYNEQFF.

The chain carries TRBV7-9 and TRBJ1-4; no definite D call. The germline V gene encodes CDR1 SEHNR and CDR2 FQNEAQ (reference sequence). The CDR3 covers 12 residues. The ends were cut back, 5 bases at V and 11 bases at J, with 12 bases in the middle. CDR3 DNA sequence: TGTGCCAGCAGCCAAATGGGGTTCAAACTGTTTTTT. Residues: CASSQMGFKLFF.

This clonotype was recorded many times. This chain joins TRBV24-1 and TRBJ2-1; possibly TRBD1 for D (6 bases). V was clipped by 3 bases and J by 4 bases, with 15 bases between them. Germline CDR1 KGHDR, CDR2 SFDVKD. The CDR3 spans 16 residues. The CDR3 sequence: CATSDARTDSYNEQFF. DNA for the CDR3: TGTGCCACCAGTGATGCCCGGACGGACAGTTACAATGAGCAGTTCTTC.

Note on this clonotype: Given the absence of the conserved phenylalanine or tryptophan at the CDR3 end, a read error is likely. The CDR3 protein is CATSRGLDRDGYTY. DNA for the CDR3: TGTGCCACCAGCAGAGGGCTAGACCGAGATGGCTACACCTAC. The chain employs TRBV15 and TRBJ1-2; no clear D gene. Per the germline V gene, CDR1 is LNHNV and CDR2 is YYDKDF (reference sequence). The CDR3 has 14 residues. Trimming stripped 1 base from V and 6 bases from J, with 12 bases between.

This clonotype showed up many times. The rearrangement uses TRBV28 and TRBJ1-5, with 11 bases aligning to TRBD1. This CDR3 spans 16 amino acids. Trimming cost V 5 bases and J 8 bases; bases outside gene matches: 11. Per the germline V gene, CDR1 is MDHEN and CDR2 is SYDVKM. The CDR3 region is CASSKRDRGAFEPQHF. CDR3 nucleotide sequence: TGTGCCAGCAGTAAAAGGGACAGGGGGGCTTTCGAGCCCCAGCATTTT. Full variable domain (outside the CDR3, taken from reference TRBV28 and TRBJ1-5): DVKVTQSSRYLVKRTGEKVFLECVQDMDHENMFWYRQDPGLGLRLIYFSYDVKMKEKGDIPEGYSVSREKKERFSLILESASTNQTSMYLCASSKRDRGAFEPQHFGDGTRLSIL.

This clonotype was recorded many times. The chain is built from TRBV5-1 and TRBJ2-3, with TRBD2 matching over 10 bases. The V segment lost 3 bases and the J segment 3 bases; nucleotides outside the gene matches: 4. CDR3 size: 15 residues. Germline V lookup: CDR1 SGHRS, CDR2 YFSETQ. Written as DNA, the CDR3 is TGCGCCAGCAGCTCGCTAGCGGGGGTAACAGATACGCAGTATTTT. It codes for CASSSLAGVTDTQYF.

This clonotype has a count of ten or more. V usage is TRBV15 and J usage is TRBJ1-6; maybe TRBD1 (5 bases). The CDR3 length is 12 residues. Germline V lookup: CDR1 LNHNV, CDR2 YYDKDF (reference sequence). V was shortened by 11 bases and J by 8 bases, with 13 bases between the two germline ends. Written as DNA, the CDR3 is TGTGCCGTGCGGGGGGGATATTCACCCCTCCACTTT. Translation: CAVRGGYSPLHF.

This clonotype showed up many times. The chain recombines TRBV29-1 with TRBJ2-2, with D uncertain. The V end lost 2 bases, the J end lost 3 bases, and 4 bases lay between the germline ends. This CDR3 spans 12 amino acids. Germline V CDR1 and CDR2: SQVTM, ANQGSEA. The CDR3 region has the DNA TGCAGCGTTGAAATGGACACCGGGGAGCTGTTTTTT. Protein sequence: CSVEMDTGELFF.

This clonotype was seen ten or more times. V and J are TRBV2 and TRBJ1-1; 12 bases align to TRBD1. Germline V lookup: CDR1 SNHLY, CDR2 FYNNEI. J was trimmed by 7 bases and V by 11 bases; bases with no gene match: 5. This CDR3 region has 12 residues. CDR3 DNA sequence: TGTGCCGGGACAGGGGGCTGGGATGAAGCTTTCTTT. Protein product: CAGTGGWDEAFF.

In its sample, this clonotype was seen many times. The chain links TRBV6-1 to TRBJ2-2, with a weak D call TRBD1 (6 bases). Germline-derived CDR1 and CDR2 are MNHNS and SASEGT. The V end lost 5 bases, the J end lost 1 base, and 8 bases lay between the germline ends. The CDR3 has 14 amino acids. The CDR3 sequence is CASSQTGNTGELFF. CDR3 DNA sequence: TGTGCCAGCAGTCAGACAGGGAACACCGGGGAGCTGTTTTTT.

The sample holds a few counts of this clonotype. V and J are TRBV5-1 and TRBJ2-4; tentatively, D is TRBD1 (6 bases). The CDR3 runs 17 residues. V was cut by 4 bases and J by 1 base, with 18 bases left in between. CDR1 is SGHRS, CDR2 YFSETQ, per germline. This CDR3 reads CASSPWGPISAKNIQYF. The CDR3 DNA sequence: TGCGCCAGCAGCCCATGGGGGCCCATAAGTGCCAAAAACATTCAGTACTTC.